This entry is about one T cell receptor (beta chain). The target antigen is unknown. The time point is: week 35, safety follow-up. Every vaccine dose comprised 300 ug of mutant IDH1 20-mer peptide plus topical imiquimod. Patients carried new grade 3 or 4 IDH1-mutant astrocytomas lacking nuclear ATRX. The germline gives CDR1 SNHLY, CDR2 FYNNEI. CDR3 length: 19 residues. V lost 6 bases, J lost 4 bases, and 14 bases stayed unmatched. The data belong to a study of a mutant IDH1 vaccine in newly diagnosed glioma. On the study more broadly: Vaccination was launched 4-6 weeks after radiotherapy alone, or with temozolomide cycles.

Study-wide points: Induction of immune responses by the vaccine occurred in about 95% of patients.

Produced via immunoSEQ multiplex PCR; TCRdb's table is partial and in-frame only. The top ten clones hold approximately 3.4% of a sample with under 40,000 clones, about 80% of them seen once. This sample comprised PBMCs, obtained from a glioma patient whose treatment included an IDH1 peptide vaccine. The chain links TRBV2 to TRBJ2-3; TRBD2 aligns across 15 bases. The receptor was isolated from a man aged 35-49 years with glioma. Some clones in this sample may be carry-over from other donors' samples. CDR3: CASSRGLAGGFLVPDTQYF. The CDR3 DNA reads as TGTGCCAGCAGCAGAGGACTAGCGGGGGGGTTCCTAGTGCCAGATACGCAGTATTTT. Filled out from reference TRBV2 and TRBJ2-3, the complete variable domain reads EPEVTQTPSHQVTQMGQEVILRCVPISNHLYFYWYRQILGQKVEFLVSFYNNEISEKSEIFDDQFSVERPDGSNFTLKIRSTKLEDSAMYFCASSRGLAGGFLVPDTQYFGPGTRLTVL.